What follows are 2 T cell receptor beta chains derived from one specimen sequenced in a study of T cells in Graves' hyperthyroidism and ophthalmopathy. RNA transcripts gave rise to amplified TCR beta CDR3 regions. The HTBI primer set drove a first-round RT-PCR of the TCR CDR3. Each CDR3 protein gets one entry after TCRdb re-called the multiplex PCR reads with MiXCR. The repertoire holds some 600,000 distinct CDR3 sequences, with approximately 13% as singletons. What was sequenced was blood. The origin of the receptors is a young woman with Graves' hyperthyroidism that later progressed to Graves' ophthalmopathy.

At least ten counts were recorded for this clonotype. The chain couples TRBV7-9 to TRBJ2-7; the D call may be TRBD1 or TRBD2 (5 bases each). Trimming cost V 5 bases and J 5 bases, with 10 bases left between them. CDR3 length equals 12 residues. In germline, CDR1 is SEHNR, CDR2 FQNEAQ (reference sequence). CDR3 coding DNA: TGTGCCAGCAGCCTCAGGGACCACGAGCAGTACTTC. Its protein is CASSLRDHEQYF.

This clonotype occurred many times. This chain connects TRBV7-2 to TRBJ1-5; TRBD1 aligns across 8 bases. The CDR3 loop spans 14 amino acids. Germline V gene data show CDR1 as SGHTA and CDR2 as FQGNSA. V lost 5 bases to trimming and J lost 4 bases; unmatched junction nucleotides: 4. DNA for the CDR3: TGTGCCAGCAGCGGAAGACAGGGGAATCAGCCCCAGCATTTT. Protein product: CASSGRQGNQPQHF.